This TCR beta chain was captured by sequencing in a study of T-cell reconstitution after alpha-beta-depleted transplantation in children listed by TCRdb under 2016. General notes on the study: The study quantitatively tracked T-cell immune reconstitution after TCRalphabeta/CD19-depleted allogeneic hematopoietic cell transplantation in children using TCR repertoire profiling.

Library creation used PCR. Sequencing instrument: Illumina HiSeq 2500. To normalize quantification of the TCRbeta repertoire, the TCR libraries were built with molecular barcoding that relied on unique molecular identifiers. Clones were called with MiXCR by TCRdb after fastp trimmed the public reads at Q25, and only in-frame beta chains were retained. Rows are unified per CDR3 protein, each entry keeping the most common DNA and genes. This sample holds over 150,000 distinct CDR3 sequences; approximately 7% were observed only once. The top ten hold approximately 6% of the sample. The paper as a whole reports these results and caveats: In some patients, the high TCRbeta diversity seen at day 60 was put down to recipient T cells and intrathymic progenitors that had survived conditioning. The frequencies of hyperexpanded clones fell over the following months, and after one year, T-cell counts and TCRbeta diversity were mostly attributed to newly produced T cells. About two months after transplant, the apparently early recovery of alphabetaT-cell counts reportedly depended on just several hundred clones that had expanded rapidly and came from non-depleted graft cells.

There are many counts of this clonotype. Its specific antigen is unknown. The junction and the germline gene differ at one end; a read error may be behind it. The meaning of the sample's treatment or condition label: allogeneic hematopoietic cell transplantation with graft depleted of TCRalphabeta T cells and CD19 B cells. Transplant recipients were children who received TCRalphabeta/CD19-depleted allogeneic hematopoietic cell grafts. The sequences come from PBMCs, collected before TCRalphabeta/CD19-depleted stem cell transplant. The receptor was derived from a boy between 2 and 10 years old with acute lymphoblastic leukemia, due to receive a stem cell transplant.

In nucleotide form, the sequence is TGTGCTAGCAGCTTAGTAGGGGGCACAGATACGCAGTATTTT. It is translated as CASSLVGGTDTQYF. The chain is made from TRBV7-2 and TRBJ2-3, with TRBD1 perhaps the D gene, on 5 matching bases. CDR3 length: 14 amino acids, cysteine to phenylalanine. Only CDR3 DNA remains: 42 bases, in frame from the first base. Based on the germline V gene, the CDR1 and CDR2 sequences are SGHTA and FQGNSA.